This T cell receptor beta chain was found in a study of T cells expressing NK-cell markers. Note on this clonotype: The antigen remains unidentified.

Looked up from germline, CDR1 is MNHEY and CDR2 is SVGEGT. CDR3 size: 14 residues. Study-wide findings and caveats: The same clonotypes also predominated in the CD3+CD56-NKG2C+ fraction of a handful of donors.

Making the TCR beta cDNA relied on 5'RACE template switching with UMIs. TCRdb reprocessed the 5' RACE reads, keeping one entry per CDR3 protein, no DNA. In all, the sample yields 500,000 to 700,000 distinct CDR3 sequences. The gene calls are TRBV6-2 or TRBV6-3 and TRBJ2-3; as DNA is missing, the TRBD1 call by TCRdb cannot be tested. Sequencing was done on a sample of blood T cells: a sorted CD56 or NKG2C T cell subset, CD4+ or CD8+ T cells, or bulk PBMC T cells (not recorded which). The sequence was obtained from a man between 18 and 35 years old in good health. CDR3: CASRGTGEADTQYF.